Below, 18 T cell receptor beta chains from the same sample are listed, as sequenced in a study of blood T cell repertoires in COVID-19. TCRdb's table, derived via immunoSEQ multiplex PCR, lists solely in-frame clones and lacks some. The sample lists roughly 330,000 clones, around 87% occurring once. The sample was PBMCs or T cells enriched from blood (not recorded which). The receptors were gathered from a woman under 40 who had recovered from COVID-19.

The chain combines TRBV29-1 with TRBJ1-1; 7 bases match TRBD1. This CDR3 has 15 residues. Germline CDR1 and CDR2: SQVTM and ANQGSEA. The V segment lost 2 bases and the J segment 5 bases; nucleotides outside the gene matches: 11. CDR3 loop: CSVEIPKTGRTEAFF. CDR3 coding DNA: TGCAGCGTTGAAATACCCAAGACAGGGAGGACTGAAGCTTTCTTT.

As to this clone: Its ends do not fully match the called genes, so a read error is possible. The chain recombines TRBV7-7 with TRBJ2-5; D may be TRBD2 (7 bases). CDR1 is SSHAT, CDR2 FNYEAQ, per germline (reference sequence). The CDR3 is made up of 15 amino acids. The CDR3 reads CASSLRGALQETQYF. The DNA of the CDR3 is TGTGCTAGCAGCTTACGGGGGGCCCTCCAAGAGACCCAGTACTTC.

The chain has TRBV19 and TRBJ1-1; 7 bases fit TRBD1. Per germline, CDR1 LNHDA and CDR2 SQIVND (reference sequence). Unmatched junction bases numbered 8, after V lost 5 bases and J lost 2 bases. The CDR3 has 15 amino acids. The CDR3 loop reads CASSGRQGLNTEAFF. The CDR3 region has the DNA TGTGCCAGTAGTGGCCGACAGGGACTTAACACTGAAGCTTTCTTT.

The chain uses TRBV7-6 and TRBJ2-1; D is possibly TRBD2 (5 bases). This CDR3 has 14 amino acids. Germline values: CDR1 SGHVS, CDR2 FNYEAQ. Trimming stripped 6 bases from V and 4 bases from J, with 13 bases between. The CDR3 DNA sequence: TGTGCCAGCAGAGGAAGCGGCGATTACAATGAGCAGTTCTTC. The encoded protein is CASRGSGDYNEQFF.

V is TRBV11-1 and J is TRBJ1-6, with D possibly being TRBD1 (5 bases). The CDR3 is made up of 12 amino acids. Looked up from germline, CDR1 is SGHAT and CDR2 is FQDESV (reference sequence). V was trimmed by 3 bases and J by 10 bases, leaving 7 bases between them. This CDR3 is CASSLGRSPLHF. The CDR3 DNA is TGTGCCAGCAGCTTGGGGCGCTCACCCCTCCACTTT.

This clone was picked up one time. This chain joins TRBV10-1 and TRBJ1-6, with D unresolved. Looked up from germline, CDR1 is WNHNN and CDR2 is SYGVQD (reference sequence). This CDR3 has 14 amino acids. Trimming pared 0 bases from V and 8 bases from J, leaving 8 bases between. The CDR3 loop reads CASSESAGYSPLHF. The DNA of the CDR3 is TGCGCCAGCAGTGAGTCCGCAGGATATTCACCCCTCCACTTT.

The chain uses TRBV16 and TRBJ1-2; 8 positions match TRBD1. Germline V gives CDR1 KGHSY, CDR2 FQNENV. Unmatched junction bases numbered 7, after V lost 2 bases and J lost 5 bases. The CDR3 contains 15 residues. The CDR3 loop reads CASSQGPGQEYGYTF. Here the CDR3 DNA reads TGTGCCAGCAGCCAAGGCCCGGGACAGGAGTATGGCTACACCTTC.

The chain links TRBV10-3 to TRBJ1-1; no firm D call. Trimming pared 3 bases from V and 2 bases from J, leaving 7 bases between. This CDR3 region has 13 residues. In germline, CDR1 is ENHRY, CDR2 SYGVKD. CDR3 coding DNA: TGTGCCATCAGTGACCCAGTTAACACTGAAGCTTTCTTT. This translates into CAISDPVNTEAFF.

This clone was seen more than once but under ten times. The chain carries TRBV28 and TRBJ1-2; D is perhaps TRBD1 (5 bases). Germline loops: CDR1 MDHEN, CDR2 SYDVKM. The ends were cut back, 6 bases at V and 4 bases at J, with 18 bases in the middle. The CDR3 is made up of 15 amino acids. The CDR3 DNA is TGTGCCAGCAGCCTAGGGACTCGGGTCGGCTATGGCTACACCTTC. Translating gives CASSLGTRVGYGYTF.

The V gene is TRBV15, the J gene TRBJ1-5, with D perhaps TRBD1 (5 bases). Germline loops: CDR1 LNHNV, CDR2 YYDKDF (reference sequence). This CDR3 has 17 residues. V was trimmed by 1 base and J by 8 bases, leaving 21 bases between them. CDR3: CATSRGVIKGGDEPQHF. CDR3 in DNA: TGTGCCACCAGCAGAGGGGTAATTAAGGGAGGGGATGAGCCCCAGCATTTT.

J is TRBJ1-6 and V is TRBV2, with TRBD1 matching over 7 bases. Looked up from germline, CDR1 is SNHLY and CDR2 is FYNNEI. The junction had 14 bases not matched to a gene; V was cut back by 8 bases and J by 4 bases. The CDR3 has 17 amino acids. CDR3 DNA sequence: TGTGCCAGCCGCCAAGGCAGGACAGGTGCTTATAATTCACCCCTCCACTTT. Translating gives CASRQGRTGAYNSPLHF.

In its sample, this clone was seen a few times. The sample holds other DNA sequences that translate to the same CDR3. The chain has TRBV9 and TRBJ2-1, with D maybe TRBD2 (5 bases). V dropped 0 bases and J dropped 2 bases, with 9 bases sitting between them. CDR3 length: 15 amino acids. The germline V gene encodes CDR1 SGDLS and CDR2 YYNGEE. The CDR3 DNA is TGTGCCAGCAGCGTAGACAGCGGAGCCTACAATGAGCAGTTCTTC. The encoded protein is CASSVDSGAYNEQFF.

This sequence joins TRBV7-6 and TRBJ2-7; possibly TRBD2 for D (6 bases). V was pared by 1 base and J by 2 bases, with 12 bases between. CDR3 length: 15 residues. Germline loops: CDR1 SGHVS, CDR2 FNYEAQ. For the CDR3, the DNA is TGTGCCAGCAGCTTAGGGGGGGTCGAGACCTACGAGCAGTACTTC. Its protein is CASSLGGVETYEQYF.

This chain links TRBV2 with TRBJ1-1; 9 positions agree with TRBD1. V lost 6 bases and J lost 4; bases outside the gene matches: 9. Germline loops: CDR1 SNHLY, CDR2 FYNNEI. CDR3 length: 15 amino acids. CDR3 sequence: CASSTRQGVSTEAFF. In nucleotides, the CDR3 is TGTGCCAGCAGCACAAGACAGGGGGTGAGCACTGAAGCTTTCTTT.

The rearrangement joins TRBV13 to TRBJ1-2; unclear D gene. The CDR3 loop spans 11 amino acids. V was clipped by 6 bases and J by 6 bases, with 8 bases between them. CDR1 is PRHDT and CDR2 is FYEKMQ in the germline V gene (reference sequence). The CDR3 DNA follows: TGTGCCAGCAGTTACGCAGATGGCTACACCTTC. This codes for CASSYADGYTF.

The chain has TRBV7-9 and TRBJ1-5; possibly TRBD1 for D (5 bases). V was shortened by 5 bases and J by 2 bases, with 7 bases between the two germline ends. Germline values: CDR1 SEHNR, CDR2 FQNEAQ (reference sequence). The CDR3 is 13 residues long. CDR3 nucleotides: TGTGCCAGCAGCCCGGGGGGCAATCAGCCCCAGCATTTT. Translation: CASSPGGNQPQHF. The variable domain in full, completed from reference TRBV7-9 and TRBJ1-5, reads DTGVSQNPRHKITKRGQNVTFRCDPISEHNRLYWYRQTLGQGPEFLTYFQNEAQLEKSRLLSDRFSAERPKGSFSTLEIQRTEQGDSAMYLCASSPGGNQPQHFGDGTRLSIL.

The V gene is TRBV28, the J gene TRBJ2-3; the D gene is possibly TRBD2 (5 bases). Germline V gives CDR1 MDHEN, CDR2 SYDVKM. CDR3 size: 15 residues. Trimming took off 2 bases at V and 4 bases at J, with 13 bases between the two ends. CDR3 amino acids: CASSLGRRVPDTQYF. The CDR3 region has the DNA TGTGCCAGCAGTTTAGGGCGGCGGGTCCCAGATACGCAGTATTTT.

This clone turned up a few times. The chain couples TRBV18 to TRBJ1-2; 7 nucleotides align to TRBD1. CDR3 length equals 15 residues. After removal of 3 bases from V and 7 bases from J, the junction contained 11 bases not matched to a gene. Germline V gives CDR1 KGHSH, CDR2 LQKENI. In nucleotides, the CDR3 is TGTGCCAGCTCACCCCCGTTAGGGGGCGTAGGTGGCTACACCTTC. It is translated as CASSPPLGGVGGYTF.